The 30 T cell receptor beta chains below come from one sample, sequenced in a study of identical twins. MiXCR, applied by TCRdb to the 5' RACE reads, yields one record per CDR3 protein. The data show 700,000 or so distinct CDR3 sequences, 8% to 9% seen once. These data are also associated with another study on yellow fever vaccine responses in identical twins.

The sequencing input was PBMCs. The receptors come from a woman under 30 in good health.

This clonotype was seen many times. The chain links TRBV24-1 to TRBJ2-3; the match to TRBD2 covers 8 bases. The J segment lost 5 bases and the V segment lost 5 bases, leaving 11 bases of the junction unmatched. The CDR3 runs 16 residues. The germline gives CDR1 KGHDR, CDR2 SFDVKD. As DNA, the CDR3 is TGTGCCACCAGTGGAGCGGGAGCGTCAAAAGGAGATACGCAGTATTTT. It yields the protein CATSGAGASKGDTQYF.

The CDR3 here is CASSIVPGPGNEQFF. The CDR3 coding sequence is TGTGCCAGTAGTATAGTTCCGGGACCCGGCAATGAGCAGTTCTTC. The genes are TRBV19 and TRBJ2-1; D could derive from TRBD1 or TRBD2 (5 bases each). V was cut by 1 base and J by 6 bases, with 13 bases left in between. This CDR3 has 15 residues. Germline V gives CDR1 LNHDA, CDR2 SQIVND (reference sequence).

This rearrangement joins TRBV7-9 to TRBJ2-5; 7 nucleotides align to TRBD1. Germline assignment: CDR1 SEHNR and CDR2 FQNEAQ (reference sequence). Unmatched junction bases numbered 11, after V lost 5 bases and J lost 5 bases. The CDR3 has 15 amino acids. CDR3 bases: TGTGCCAGCAGCCCCCCATACAGGGGTCCGGAGACCCAGTACTTC. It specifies CASSPPYRGPETQYF. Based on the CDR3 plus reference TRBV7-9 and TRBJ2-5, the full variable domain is DTGVSQNPRHKITKRGQNVTFRCDPISEHNRLYWYRQTLGQGPEFLTYFQNEAQLEKSRLLSDRFSAERPKGSFSTLEIQRTEQGDSAMYLCASSPPYRGPETQYFGPGTRLLVL.

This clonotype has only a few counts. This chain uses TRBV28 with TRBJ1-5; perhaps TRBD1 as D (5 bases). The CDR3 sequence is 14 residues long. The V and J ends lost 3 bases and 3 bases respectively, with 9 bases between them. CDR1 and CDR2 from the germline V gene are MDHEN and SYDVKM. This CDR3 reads CASSLGELNQPQHF. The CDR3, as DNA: TGTGCCAGCAGTTTGGGGGAACTCAATCAGCCCCAGCATTTT. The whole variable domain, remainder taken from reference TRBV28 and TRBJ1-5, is DVKVTQSSRYLVKRTGEKVFLECVQDMDHENMFWYRQDPGLGLRLIYFSYDVKMKEKGDIPEGYSVSREKKERFSLILESASTNQTSMYLCASSLGELNQPQHFGDGTRLSIL.

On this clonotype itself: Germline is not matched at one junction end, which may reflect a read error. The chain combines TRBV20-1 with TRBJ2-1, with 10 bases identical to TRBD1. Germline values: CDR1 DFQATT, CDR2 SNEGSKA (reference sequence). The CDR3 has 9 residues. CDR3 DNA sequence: TGCAGTGCCCGGACAGGGGGGGACTTC. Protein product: CSARTGGDF.

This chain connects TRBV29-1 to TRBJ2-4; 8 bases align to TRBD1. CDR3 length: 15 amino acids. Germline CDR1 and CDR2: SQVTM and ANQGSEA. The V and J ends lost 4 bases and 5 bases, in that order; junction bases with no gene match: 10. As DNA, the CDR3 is TGCAGCGTTGGCTGGGCAGGGGGCGAGGAAAACATTCAGTACTTC. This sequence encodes CSVGWAGGEENIQYF.

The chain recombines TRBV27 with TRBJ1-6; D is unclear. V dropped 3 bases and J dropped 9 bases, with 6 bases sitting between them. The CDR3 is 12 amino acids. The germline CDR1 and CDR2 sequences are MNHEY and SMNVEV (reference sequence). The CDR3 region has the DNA TGTGCCAGCAGTTTTATCAGTTCACCCCTCCACTTT. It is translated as CASSFISSPLHF.

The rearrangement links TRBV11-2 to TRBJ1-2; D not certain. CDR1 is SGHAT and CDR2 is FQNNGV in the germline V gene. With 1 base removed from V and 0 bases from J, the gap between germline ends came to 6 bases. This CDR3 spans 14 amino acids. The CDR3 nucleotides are TGTGCCAGCAGCTTAGTCTCGTCTAACTATGGCTACACCTTC. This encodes CASSLVSSNYGYTF. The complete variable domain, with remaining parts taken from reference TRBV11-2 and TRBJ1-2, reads EAGVAQSPRYKIIEKRQSVAFWCNPISGHATLYWYQQILGQGPKLLIQFQNNGVVDDSQLPKDRFSAERLKGVDSTLKIQPAKLEDSAVYLCASSLVSSNYGYTFGSGTRLTVV.

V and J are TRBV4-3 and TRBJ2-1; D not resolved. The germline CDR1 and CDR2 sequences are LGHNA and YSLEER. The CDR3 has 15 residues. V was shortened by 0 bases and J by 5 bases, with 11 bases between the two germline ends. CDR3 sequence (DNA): TGCGCCAGCAGCCAAGATCTAGTATCCCACAATGAGCAGTTCTTC. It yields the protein CASSQDLVSHNEQFF.

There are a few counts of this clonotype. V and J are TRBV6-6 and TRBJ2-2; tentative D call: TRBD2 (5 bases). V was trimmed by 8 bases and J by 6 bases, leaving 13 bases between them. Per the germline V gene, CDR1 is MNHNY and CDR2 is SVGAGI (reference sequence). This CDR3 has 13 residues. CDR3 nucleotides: TGTGCCAGCGGGAGTTCCGGGCCCGGGGAGCTGTTTTTT. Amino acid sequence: CASGSSGPGELFF.

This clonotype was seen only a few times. CDR3: CASSLQGAEASPLHF. DNA of the CDR3: TGTGCCAGCAGCTTACAGGGGGCGGAGGCTTCACCCCTCCACTTT. The chain links TRBV6-5 to TRBJ1-6; 9 bases map to TRBD1. CDR3 length: 15 amino acids. Germline CDR1 MNHEY, CDR2 SVGAGI. The V and J ends lost 6 bases and 9 bases, in that order; junction bases with no gene match: 9.

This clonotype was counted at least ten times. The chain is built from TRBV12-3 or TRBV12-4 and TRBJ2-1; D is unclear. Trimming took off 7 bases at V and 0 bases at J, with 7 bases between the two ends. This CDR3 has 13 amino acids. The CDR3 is CASKSSSYNEQFF. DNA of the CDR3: TGTGCCAGCAAAAGTAGCTCCTACAATGAGCAGTTCTTC.

CDR3 loop: CASSFPPVAIKGHEQFF. The CDR3 nucleotides read TGTGCCAGCAGTTTCCCCCCCGTCGCGATCAAGGGTCATGAGCAGTTCTTC. This sequence joins TRBV28 and TRBJ2-1; D is unclear. The V gene lost 3 bases and the J gene lost 8 bases, with 23 bases spanning the gap. The CDR3 is 17 residues long. Per germline, CDR1 MDHEN and CDR2 SYDVKM.

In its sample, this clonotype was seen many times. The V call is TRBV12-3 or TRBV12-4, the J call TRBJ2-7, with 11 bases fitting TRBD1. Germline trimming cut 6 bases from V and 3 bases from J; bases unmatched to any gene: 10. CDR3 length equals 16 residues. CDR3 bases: TGTGCCAGCAGCCCACATCTCGGGACAGGGGGCTACGAGCAGTACTTC. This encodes CASSPHLGTGGYEQYF.

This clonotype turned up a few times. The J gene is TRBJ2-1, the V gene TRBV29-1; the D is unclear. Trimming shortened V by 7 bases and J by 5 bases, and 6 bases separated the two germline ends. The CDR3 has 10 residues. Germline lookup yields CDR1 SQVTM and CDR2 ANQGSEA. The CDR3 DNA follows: TGCAGCGCGGACGACAATGAGCAGTTCTTC. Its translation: CSADDNEQFF.

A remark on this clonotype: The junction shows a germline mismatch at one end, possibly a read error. This CDR3 is CSAPSGSSYNERFF. The CDR3, as DNA: TGCAGTGCGCCATCCGGGAGCTCCTACAATGAGCGGTTCTTC. The V and J genes are TRBV20-1 and TRBJ2-1, with D tentatively TRBD2 (6 bases). The V gene's germline CDR1 is DFQATT and CDR2 SNEGSKA (reference sequence). CDR3 length: 14 amino acids.

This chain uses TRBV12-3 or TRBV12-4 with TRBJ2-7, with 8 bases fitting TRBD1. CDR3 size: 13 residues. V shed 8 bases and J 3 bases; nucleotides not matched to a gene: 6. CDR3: CASAGTGVYEQYF. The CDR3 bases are TGTGCCAGCGCCGGGACAGGAGTCTACGAGCAGTACTTC.

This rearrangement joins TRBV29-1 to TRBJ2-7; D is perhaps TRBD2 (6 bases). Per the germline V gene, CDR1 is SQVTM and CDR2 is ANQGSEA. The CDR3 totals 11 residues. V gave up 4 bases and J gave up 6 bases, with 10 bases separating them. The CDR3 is CSVGDFAEQYF. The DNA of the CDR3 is TGCAGCGTTGGGGACTTTGCCGAGCAGTACTTC.

This chain's CDR3 is CASSLVSSGGAETQYF. CDR3 bases: TGTGCCAGCAGCTTAGTATCCAGCGGGGGGGCGGAGACCCAGTACTTC. The chain is built from TRBV7-6 and TRBJ2-5; 10 nucleotides line up with TRBD2. The CDR3 loop spans 16 amino acids. V shed 1 base, J shed 5 bases, and the junction held 7 bases outside the gene matches. Germline lookup yields CDR1 SGHVS and CDR2 FNYEAQ.

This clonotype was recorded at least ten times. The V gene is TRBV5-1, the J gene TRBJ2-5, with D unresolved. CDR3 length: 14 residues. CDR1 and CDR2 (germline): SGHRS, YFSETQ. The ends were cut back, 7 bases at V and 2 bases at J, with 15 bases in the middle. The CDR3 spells CASSLAGSQETQYF. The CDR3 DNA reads TGCGCCAGCTCCCTGGCCGGCAGTCAAGAGACCCAGTACTTC.

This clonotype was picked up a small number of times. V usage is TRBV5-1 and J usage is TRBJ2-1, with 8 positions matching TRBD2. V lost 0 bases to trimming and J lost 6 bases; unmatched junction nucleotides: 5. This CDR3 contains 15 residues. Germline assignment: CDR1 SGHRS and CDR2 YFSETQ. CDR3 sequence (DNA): TGCGCCAGCAGCTTGGAAGGGACTAGTACCAATGAGCAGTTCTTC. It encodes CASSLEGTSTNEQFF.

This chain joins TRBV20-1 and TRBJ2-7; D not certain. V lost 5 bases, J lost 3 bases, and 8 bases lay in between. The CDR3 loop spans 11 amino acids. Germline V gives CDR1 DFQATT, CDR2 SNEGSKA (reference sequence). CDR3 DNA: TGCAGTGCTGCCCACTACTACGAGCAGTACTTC. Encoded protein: CSAAHYYEQYF.

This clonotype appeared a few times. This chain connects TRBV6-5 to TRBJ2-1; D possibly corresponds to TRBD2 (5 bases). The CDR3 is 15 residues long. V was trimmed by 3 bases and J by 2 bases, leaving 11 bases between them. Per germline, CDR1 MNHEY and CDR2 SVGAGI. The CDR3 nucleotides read TGTGCCAGCAGTTATAGAGGGAGTACCTACAATGAGCAGTTCTTC. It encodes CASSYRGSTYNEQFF.

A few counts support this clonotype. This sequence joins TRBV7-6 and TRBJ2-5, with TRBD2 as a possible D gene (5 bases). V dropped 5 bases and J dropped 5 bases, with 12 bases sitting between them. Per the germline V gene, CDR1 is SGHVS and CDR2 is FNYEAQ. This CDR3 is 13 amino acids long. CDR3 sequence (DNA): TGTGCCAGCAGCGGACGAGGGATGGAGACCCAGTACTTC. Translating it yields CASSGRGMETQYF.

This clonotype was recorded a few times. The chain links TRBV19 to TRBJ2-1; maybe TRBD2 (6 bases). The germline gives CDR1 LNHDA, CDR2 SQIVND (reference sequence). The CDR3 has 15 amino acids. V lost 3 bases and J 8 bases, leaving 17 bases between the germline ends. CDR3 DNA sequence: TGTGCCAGTAGTATGACTCGGACTATAATCGATGAGCAGTTCTTC. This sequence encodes CASSMTRTIIDEQFF.

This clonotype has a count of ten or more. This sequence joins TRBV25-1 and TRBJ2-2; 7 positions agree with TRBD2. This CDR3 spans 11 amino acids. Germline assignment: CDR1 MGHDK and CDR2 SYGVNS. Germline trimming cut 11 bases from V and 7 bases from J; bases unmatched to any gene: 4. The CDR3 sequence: CACGEGGELFF. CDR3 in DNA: TGTGCCTGTGGGGAGGGCGGGGAGCTGTTTTTT.

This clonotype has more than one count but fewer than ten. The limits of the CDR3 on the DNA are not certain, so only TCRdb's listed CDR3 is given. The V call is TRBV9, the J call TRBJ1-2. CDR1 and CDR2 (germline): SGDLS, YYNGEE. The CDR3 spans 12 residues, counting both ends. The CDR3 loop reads CASSVATGSGTF.

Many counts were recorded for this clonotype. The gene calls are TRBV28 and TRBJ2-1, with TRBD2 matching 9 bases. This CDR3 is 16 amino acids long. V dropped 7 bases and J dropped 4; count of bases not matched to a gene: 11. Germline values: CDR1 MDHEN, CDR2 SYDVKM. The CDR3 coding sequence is TGTGCCAGCAAGGGTCGGCGGGAGGGCCCGTACAATGAGCAGTTCTTC. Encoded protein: CASKGRREGPYNEQFF.

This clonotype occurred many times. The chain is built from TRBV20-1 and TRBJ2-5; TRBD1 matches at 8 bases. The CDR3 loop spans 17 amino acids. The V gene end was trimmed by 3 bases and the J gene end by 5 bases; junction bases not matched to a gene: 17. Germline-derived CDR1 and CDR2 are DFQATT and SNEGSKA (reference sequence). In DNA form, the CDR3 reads TGCAGTGCTAGGGACCGGAGACAGGGGAGCACTGCTGAGACCCAGTACTTC. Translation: CSARDRRQGSTAETQYF.

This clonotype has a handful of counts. The CDR3 loop is CASSILAGGQGIQYF. The DNA of the CDR3 is TGTGCCAGTAGTATCCTTGCGGGAGGTCAGGGCATTCAGTACTTC. The chain is built from TRBV19 and TRBJ2-4; TRBD2 matches at 8 bases. Germline V lookup: CDR1 LNHDA, CDR2 SQIVND (reference sequence). The CDR3 totals 15 residues. V was clipped by 3 bases and J by 9 bases; unmatched bases: 10.